The subject of this entry is one T cell receptor (beta chain). The sample comes from a study of Ad26.COV2.S vaccination and SARS-CoV-2 variants. Study overall: Participant was drawn from the COV1001 Ad26.COV2.S trial arm. Dosing was one shot or two shots 56 days apart.

V gave up 2 bases and J gave up 7 bases, with 12 bases separating them. From germline, CDR1 is LGHNA and CDR2 YSLEER. The CDR3 runs 13 residues. Only in-frame clones appear in the TCRdb table, and some are missing; sequencing was by immunoSEQ multiplex PCR. The profile shows under 250,000 clones, around 88% of them singletons. Treatment described: around 19 received Ad26.COV2.S at low or high dose, single or two shots; 5 received placebo; per-sample allocation not given. It was on day 63 after the first vaccine or placebo injection that samples were taken. An adult of 18-55 years in Boston served as donor. An Ad26 vector expressing Wuhan-strain SARS-CoV-2 spike served as the vaccine.

The sequences come from peripheral blood, collected in a trial of Ad26.COV2.S vaccine versus placebo. This chain uses TRBV4-3 with TRBJ2-7, with D perhaps assigned TRBD1 or TRBD2 (5 bases each). This receptor was obtained from a person between 18 and 65 years old who received the Ad26.COV2.S COVID-19 vaccine or a placebo. The CDR3 nucleotides are TGCGCCAGCAGCCAAAGGGGCCGGGAAGAGCAGTACTTC. Amino acid sequence: CASSQRGREEQYF.